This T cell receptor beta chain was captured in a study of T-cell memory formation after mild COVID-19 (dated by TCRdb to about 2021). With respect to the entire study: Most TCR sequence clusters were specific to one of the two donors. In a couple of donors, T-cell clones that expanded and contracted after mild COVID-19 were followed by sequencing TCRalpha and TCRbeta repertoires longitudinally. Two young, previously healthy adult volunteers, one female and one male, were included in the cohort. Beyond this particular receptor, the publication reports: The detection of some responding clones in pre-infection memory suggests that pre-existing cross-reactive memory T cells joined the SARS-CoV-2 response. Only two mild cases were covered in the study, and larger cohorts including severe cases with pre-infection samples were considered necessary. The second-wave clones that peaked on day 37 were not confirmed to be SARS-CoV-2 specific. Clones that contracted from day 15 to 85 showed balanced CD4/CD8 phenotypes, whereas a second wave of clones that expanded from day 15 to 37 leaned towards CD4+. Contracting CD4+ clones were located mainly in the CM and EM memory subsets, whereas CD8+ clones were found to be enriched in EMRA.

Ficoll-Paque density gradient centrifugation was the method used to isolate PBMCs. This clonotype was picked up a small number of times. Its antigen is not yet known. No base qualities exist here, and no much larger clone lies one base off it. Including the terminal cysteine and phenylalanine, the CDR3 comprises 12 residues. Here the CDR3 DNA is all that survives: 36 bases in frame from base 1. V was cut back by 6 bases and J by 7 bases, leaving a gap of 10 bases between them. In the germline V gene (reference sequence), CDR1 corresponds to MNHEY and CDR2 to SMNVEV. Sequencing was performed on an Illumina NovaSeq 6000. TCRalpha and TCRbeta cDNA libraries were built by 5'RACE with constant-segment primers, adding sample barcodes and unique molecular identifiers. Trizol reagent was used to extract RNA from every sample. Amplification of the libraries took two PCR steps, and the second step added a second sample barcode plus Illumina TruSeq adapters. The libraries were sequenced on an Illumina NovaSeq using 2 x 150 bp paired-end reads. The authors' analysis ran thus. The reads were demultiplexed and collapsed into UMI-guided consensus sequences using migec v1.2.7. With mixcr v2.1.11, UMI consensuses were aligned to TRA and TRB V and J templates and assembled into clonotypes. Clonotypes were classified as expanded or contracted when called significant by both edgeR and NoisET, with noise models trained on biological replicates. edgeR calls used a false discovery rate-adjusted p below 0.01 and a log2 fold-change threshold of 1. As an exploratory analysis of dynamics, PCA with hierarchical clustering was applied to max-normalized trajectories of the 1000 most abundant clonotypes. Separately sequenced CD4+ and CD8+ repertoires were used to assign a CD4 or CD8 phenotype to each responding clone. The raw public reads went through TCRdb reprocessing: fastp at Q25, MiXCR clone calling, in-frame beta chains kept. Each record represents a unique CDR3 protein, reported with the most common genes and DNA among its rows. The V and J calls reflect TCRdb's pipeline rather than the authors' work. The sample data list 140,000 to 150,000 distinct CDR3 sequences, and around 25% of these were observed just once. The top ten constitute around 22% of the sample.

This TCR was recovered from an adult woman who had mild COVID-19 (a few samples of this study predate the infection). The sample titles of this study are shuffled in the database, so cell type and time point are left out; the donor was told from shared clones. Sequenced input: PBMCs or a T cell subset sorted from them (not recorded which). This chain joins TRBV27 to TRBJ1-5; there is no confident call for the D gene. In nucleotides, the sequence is TGTGCCAGCAGGAATCCGACACAGCCCCAGCATTTT. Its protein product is CASRNPTQPQHF.